The next 3 T cell receptor beta chains were all read from a single sample in a study of CD4 T cell repertoires in COVID-19. The memory T cells were sequenced right after ex vivo isolation, without culture. The protocol was immunoSEQ multiplex PCR, while the TCRdb copy is restricted to in-frame clones and leaves out a portion. The sample yields about 22,000 clones, 87% seen once. Source: central memory CD4+ T cells from blood, taken before the COVID-19 pandemic. Receptor source: a human donor who had COVID-19.

The V call is TRBV28, the J call TRBJ2-5; possibly TRBD2 for D (5 bases). The CDR3 runs to 16 residues. CDR1 MDHEN and CDR2 SYDVKM come from the germline V gene. Trimming stripped 5 bases from V and 2 bases from J, with 18 bases between. CDR3 sequence (DNA): TGTGCCAGCAGTCCCAAGAGGGTCCCTACTCAAGAGACCCAGTACTTC. This codes for CASSPKRVPTQETQYF.

The rearrangement links TRBV6-5 to TRBJ1-2; tentatively, D is TRBD1 (5 bases). Germline V CDR1 and CDR2: MNHEY, SVGAGI. V lost 8 bases and J 4 bases, leaving 14 bases between the germline ends. The CDR3 loop spans 13 amino acids. The CDR3 sequence is CASFPGGTYGYTF. The DNA for the CDR3 is TGTGCCAGCTTCCCCGGGGGTACCTATGGCTACACCTTC.

The chain employs TRBV6-1 and TRBJ1-5; no reliable D call. The CDR3 sequence is 14 residues long. The V and J ends lost 1 base and 4 bases respectively, with 8 bases between them. Germline loops: CDR1 MNHNS, CDR2 SASEGT. CDR3 nucleotides: TGTGCCAGCAGTGAAGTGGCCATTAATCAGCCCCAGCATTTT. Residues: CASSEVAINQPQHF.